This T cell receptor beta chain was profiled in a study of T cells in Graves' hyperthyroidism and ophthalmopathy (dated by TCRdb to 2018 to 2020). As for the study more broadly: Peripheral blood was collected at initial diagnosis, before any treatment. To identify distinguishing TCR V-J signatures, a discovery cohort of 100 patients was used, comprising under 45 with Graves' ophthalmopathy and around 57 with stable Graves' hyperthyroidism. An independent validation cohort of around 20 hyperthyroidism patients and about 15 patients who later progressed to ophthalmopathy tested prospective prediction of ophthalmopathy. For training and testing, the approximately 97 patients in the discovery cohort were randomly divided in a 7:3 ratio. The study also compared thyroid tissue and blood T-cell repertoires from five or six Graves' hyperthyroidism patients. After blood sampling, hyperthyroidism patients were treated with methimazole at a starting dose of 30 mg daily, and ophthalmopathy patients were treated with high-dose intravenous methylprednisolone. The paper reports TCR Vbeta CDR3 sequencing of fewer than 150 peripheral blood samples: over 40 ophthalmopathy, fewer than 80 hyperthyroidism and around 17 progressor patients. What the research found in general, with its limitations: Ophthalmopathy was separated from stable hyperthyroidism by a 13 V-J signature model, with approximately 85% sensitivity and around 81% specificity obtained in cross-validation and 80%/75% obtained in testing. During validation, the model predicted progression to ophthalmopathy a median of around 6 months ahead of onset, with 70.59% sensitivity and almost 75% specificity. Most expanded thyroid clonotypes (frequency above 0.001) were also detected in blood, suggesting blood repertoires may reflect thyroid immune responses. Sample size was not statistically predetermined, and investigators were not blinded to group allocation.

In the ophthalmopathy patients, disease was moderately to severely active, with a Clinical Activity Score of 3 or more, a NOSPECS grade of 4 or more, and a duration of less than 3 months. The study excluded patients with uncontrolled infections, other autoimmune diseases, pregnancy or lactation. Clinical symptoms, serum thyroxine and TRAb, thyroid ultrasound, and orbital computed tomography formed the basis for the diagnoses. PBMCs were isolated from 7.5 to 10 ml of fresh peripheral blood by Ficoll-Paque density gradient centrifugation. Trizol reagent was used to extract total RNA, and RNA quality was then checked on an Agilent 2100 Bioanalyzer. The TCR beta CDR3 regions were amplified from RNA transcripts. The first round of RT-PCR for the TCR CDR3 was performed with the HTBI primer set and the Qiagen OneStep RT-PCR kit. The libraries were constructed in a second round of multiplex PCR and then size-selected and purified. Libraries were sequenced paired-end with 100 bp reads on an Illumina HiSeq2000. Per the authors' processing: Raw data were processed with SOAPnuke, discarding reads with adapters, uncalled bases, mean Phred below 15, or no exact constant-primer or identifier match. COPE v1.2.5 was used to merge high-quality paired reads, and clonotypes were defined as unique nucleotide sequences. Clonotypes were aligned to IMGT TRBV, TRBD and TRBJ reference segments using MiTCR v1.1. Analysis was restricted to V-J combinations with a frequency above 0.0001, which covered 99.2% of repertoires. A TCS score was defined as the ratio between F50 (clonal expansion) and ExV (chaos), using BLOSUM62-based TCRdist between CDR3 peptides within each V-J. Welch's t-statistics and random forest reduced 450 to 600 V-J features to about 13, which were used in a naive Bayes classifier (R e1071). TCRdb's own reprocessing of the public reads used fastp at Q25 and MiXCR and kept productive beta chains. Every CDR3 protein is listed once, alongside the most common genes and DNA of its rows. TCRdb's processing, not the study's, gives the V and J calls here. For this sample there are 250,000 or so distinct CDR3 sequences; less than 20% appear just once. Clones ranked in the top ten supply around 30% of the sample.

Measured from the cysteine to the phenylalanine, the CDR3 is 17 residues long. Of all the DNA, just the CDR3 is kept, 51 bases in frame from base 1. Deletion took 0 bases off V and 4 bases off J, with a span of 18 bases between the germline ends. The germline V gene supplies CDR1 MNHNS and CDR2 SASEGT. This clonotype came up many times. This clone's antigen is unknown. No qualities accompany the bases; no much larger clone lies one base away. The chain uses TRBV6-1 and TRBJ2-5; tentative D gene TRBD1, with 5 bases matching. This clonotype was obtained from a woman in her late teens or twenties with Graves' ophthalmopathy. Material: blood. This receptor carries the CDR3 CASSEAHRIYSAETQYF. The DNA reads as follows: TGTGCCAGCAGTGAAGCGCACAGGATATACTCGGCAGAGACCCAGTACTTC.